The 26 T cell receptor beta chains presented below share a single source sample, sequenced in a study of T cell repertoires in cytomegalovirus infection. The antigens these receptors bind are not known. In TCRdb, the reads were re-called with MiXCR into one record per CDR3 protein. The sample consists of a few hundred thousand distinct CDR3 sequences, 40% of them appearing once. The material sequenced was cultured PBMCs, taken from culture after CMV antigen stimulation. The receptor source for this set is a human donor in good health (CMV status not recorded). Some clones in this sample may be carry-over from other donors' samples.

The CDR3 here is CASSLQYTEAFF. Here the CDR3 DNA reads TGTGCCAGCAGTTTGCAGTACACTGAAGCTTTCTTT. V is TRBV12-3 or TRBV12-4 and J is TRBJ1-1; D call uncertain. The V end was cut by 3 bases, the J end by 3 bases, with 5 bases between. This CDR3 comprises 12 residues.

This clonotype was seen ten or more times. The chain carries TRBV11-2 and TRBJ2-3; 11 bases are a match to TRBD2. This CDR3 region has 14 residues. The ends lost 5 bases at V and 5 bases at J; junction bases unmatched: 3. The germline gives CDR1 SGHAT, CDR2 FQNNGV. The CDR3 DNA sequence: TGTGCCAGCAGCCTGACTAGCGGGGTAGATACGCAGTATTTT. It translates to CASSLTSGVDTQYF.

The chain is built from TRBV4-3 and TRBJ2-3; TRBD2 aligns across 7 bases. The trim removed 4 bases at V and 4 bases at J, leaving 8 bases unmatched. Germline V gene lookup returns CDR1 LGHNA and CDR2 YSLEER. The CDR3 consists of 15 residues. CDR3 sequence (DNA): TGCGCCAGCAGCCCCTATCACGGGAGGTCAGATACGCAGTATTTT. Its translation: CASSPYHGRSDTQYF.

The CDR3 nucleotides are TGTGCCAGTAGTATGGTCGGGGGGGCTTACAATGAGCAGTTCTTC. It translates to CASSMVGGAYNEQFF. V usage is TRBV19 and J usage is TRBJ2-1; TRBD2 matches at 8 bases. In germline, CDR1 is LNHDA, CDR2 SQIVND (reference sequence). The CDR3 is 15 residues long. V dropped 3 bases and J dropped 4; count of bases not matched to a gene: 5.

The genes are TRBV6-1 and TRBJ1-6, with D unclear. The germline V gene has CDR1 MNHNS and CDR2 SASEGT. V was trimmed by 4 bases and J by 8 bases, leaving 6 bases between them. The CDR3 extends over 12 amino acids. CDR3 DNA sequence: TGTGCCAGCAGTGCTGAGTATTCACCCCTCCACTTT. It translates to CASSAEYSPLHF.

There are a few counts of this clonotype. The chain couples TRBV7-2 to TRBJ1-2; the match to TRBD1 covers 8 bases. J lost 7 bases, V lost 3 bases, and 7 bases had no gene match. This CDR3 is built from 14 residues. CDR1 SGHTA and CDR2 FQGNSA come from the germline V gene. This chain's CDR3 is CASSFQGAVGGYTF. CDR3 DNA sequence: TGTGCCAGCAGCTTTCAGGGGGCTGTAGGTGGCTACACCTTC.

This clonotype was picked up a small number of times. The rearrangement joins TRBV20-1 to TRBJ2-1, with 16 bases that match TRBD2. The CDR3 length is 18 residues. From germline, CDR1 is DFQATT and CDR2 SNEGSKA (reference sequence). After removal of 3 bases from V and 0 bases from J, the junction contained 5 bases not matched to a gene. The CDR3 bases are TGCAGTGCTAGGGGACTAGCGGGGGGGGCTAGCTCCTACAATGAGCAGTTCTTC. Translated: CSARGLAGGASSYNEQFF.

The chain uses TRBV6-1 and TRBJ1-1; maybe TRBD1 (5 bases). Germline values: CDR1 MNHNS, CDR2 SASEGT. The CDR3 covers 17 residues. Trimming removed 7 bases at V and 2 bases at J, with 23 bases between. The CDR3 loop reads CASTPWWDRTYNTEAFF. In DNA, the CDR3 is TGTGCCAGCACCCCGTGGTGGGACCGAACTTATAACACTGAAGCTTTCTTT.

This clonotype has a handful of counts. V gene TRBV18 combines with J gene TRBJ2-3, with D unclear. The CDR3 length is 12 residues. Germline values: CDR1 KGHSH, CDR2 LQKENI. V shed 6 bases and J shed 8 bases, with 12 bases lying between them. The CDR3: CASSPPGGTQYF. In DNA form, the CDR3 reads TGTGCCAGCTCCCCCCCCGGTGGTACGCAGTATTTT.

This clonotype was observed a handful of times. The V gene is TRBV7-2, the J gene TRBJ2-1; 7 nucleotides align to TRBD2. V shed 2 bases, J shed 6 bases, and the junction held 4 bases outside the gene matches. Germline V CDR1 and CDR2: SGHTA, FQGNSA. The CDR3 contains 14 residues. The CDR3: CASSLLAATNEQFF. In DNA, the CDR3 is TGTGCCAGCAGCTTACTAGCGGCTACCAATGAGCAGTTCTTC. Combining the CDR3 with reference TRBV7-2 and TRBJ2-1 gives the whole variable domain GAGVSQSPSNKVTEKGKDVELRCDPISGHTALYWYRQSLGQGLEFLIYFQGNSAPDKSGLPSDRFSAERTGGSVSTLTIQRTQQEDSAVYLCASSLLAATNEQFFGPGTRLTVL.

Concerning this clonotype itself: One end of the junction is discordant with germline, which a read error may explain. The gene calls are TRBV4-1 and TRBJ2-4; D could derive from TRBD1 or TRBD2 (5 bases each). The CDR3 loop spans 17 amino acids. Germline loops: CDR1 MGHRA, CDR2 YSYEKL. Written as DNA, the CDR3 is TGCGCCGGCAGCCAACCAGGGAGACAGTGGGACAAAAACATTCAGTACTTC. Its protein is CAGSQPGRQWDKNIQYF.

The genes are TRBV6-2 or TRBV6-3 and TRBJ2-1, with D unclear. Germline V gene sequence: CDR1 MNHEY, CDR2 SVGEGT. The CDR3 consists of 15 residues. Trimming removed 2 bases from V and 1 base from J, with 9 bases in between. The CDR3 loop is CASSYGQASYNEQFF. CDR3 DNA: TGTGCCAGCAGTTACGGCCAGGCATCCTACAATGAGCAGTTCTTC.

This clonotype has just a few counts. The rearrangement links TRBV5-6 to TRBJ2-7; D uncertain. Trimming took 5 bases from V and 4 from J, leaving 19 bases between them. This CDR3 comprises 15 residues. Germline values: CDR1 SGHDT, CDR2 YYEEEE. The CDR3 DNA reads as TGTGCCAGCAGTAATGAGGTATGGGGTGTGTACGAGCAGTACTTC. Translation gives CASSNEVWGVYEQYF.

This chain joins TRBV7-2 and TRBJ1-6, with a weak D call TRBD1 (6 bases). In germline, CDR1 is SGHTA, CDR2 FQGNSA. The CDR3 covers 15 residues. The V end was cut by 5 bases, the J end by 8 bases, with 16 bases between. In nucleotides, the CDR3 is TGTGCCAGCAGCCCCAGAGATAGGGGGGATTCACCCCTCCACTTT. It codes for CASSPRDRGDSPLHF.

The chain couples TRBV10-3 to TRBJ2-6, with 11 positions matching TRBD1. Trimming at V came to 6 bases and at J to 0 bases, leaving 4 bases not matched to a gene. The CDR3 runs 17 residues. The germline CDR1 and CDR2 sequences are ENHRY and SYGVKD. Here the CDR3 reads CAISRDRGSSGANVLTF. The CDR3 coding sequence is TGTGCCATCAGCCGGGACAGGGGGAGCTCTGGGGCCAACGTCCTGACTTTC.

This clonotype was observed many times. The chain links TRBV12-3 or TRBV12-4 to TRBJ1-1, with D unresolved. The V end lost 3 bases, the J end lost 0 bases, and 5 bases lay between the germline ends. The CDR3 extends over 13 amino acids. The CDR3 nucleotides are TGTGCCAGCAGTTTTGATATGAACACTGAAGCTTTCTTT. It codes for CASSFDMNTEAFF.

This clonotype was counted between two and nine times. The rearrangement links TRBV7-2 to TRBJ2-2; D is undetermined. The CDR3 length is 13 residues. Trimming took 5 bases from V and 7 from J, leaving 11 bases between them. CDR1 and CDR2 from the germline V gene are SGHTA and FQGNSA. The CDR3 here is CASSRDRSGELFF. The DNA of the CDR3 is TGTGCCAGCAGCCGTGATAGGAGCGGGGAGCTGTTTTTT.

This chain's CDR3 is CASSSGGRSEQFF. DNA of the CDR3: TGTGCCAGCAGTAGTGGGGGGCGTAGTGAGCAGTTCTTC. V and J are TRBV7-2 and TRBJ2-1; the D call may be TRBD1 or TRBD2 (6 bases each). Between the trimmed V and J ends, which lost 6 bases and 9 bases, there was a span of 15 bases. Germline CDR1 is SGHTA and CDR2 is FQGNSA. The CDR3 consists of 13 residues.

This clonotype was seen only a few times. The chain employs TRBV4-2 and TRBJ1-2, with D uncertain. The germline V gene has CDR1 LGHNA and CDR2 YNFKEQ. V dropped 4 bases and J dropped 6 bases, with 15 bases sitting between them. This CDR3 contains 14 residues. CDR3 nucleotides: TGTGCCAGCAGCCGTCCGGTTTGGGGAGATGGCTACACCTTC. Its protein is CASSRPVWGDGYTF.

The chain is built from TRBV19 and TRBJ1-1; TRBD1 is a possible D gene (5 bases). V lost 5 bases and J lost 4, with 11 bases in between. The CDR3 length is 13 residues. CDR1 and CDR2 from the germline V gene are LNHDA and SQIVND (reference sequence). CDR3 in amino acids: CASSQQVSTEAFF. The DNA for the CDR3 is TGTGCCAGTAGTCAACAGGTTTCCACTGAAGCTTTCTTT.

CDR3 DNA sequence: TGTGCCGGGCAGGCGAACACTGAAGCTTTCTTT. This sequence encodes CAGQANTEAFF. The chain uses TRBV7-4 and TRBJ1-1; no firm D call. Germline values: CDR1 SGHVT, CDR2 SQSDAQ. The CDR3 sequence is 11 residues long. V lost 11 bases and J lost 1, with 8 bases in between.

This chain links TRBV4-1 with TRBJ2-4, with a possible D match to TRBD1 (6 bases). Germline assignment: CDR1 MGHRA and CDR2 YSYEKL. The ends were cut back, 2 bases at V and 0 bases at J, with 11 bases in the middle. This CDR3 comprises 16 residues. CDR3 loop: CASSQPGVSAKNIQYF. As DNA, the CDR3 is TGCGCCAGCAGCCAACCAGGGGTTTCAGCCAAAAACATTCAGTACTTC.

This clonotype was detected only a few times. This sequence joins TRBV7-9 and TRBJ2-2; a possible D gene is TRBD2 (6 bases). V lost 5 bases and J lost 6, with 16 bases in between. Per the germline V gene, CDR1 is SEHNR and CDR2 is FQNEAQ (reference sequence). This CDR3 comprises 15 residues. This CDR3 is CASSRREHTAGELFF. DNA for the CDR3: TGTGCCAGCAGCCGGAGGGAACATACGGCCGGGGAGCTGTTTTTT. Together with reference TRBV7-9 and TRBJ2-2, the CDR3 gives the full variable domain: DTGVSQNPRHKITKRGQNVTFRCDPISEHNRLYWYRQTLGQGPEFLTYFQNEAQLEKSRLLSDRFSAERPKGSFSTLEIQRTEQGDSAMYLCASSRREHTAGELFFGEGSRLTVL.

The chain carries TRBV27 and TRBJ2-7; D could derive from TRBD1 or TRBD2 (5 bases each). Trimming took off 2 bases at V and 2 bases at J, with 13 bases between the two ends. The CDR3 consists of 15 residues. Per germline, CDR1 MNHEY and CDR2 SMNVEV (reference sequence). CDR3 bases: TGTGCCAGCAGTTTAATCCAGGGACCTCCCTACGAGCAGTACTTC. It codes for CASSLIQGPPYEQYF.

This clonotype turned up a few times. The CDR3 here is CASRYREGDTEAFF. The CDR3 DNA sequence: TGTGCCAGTAGATACAGGGAAGGGGACACTGAAGCTTTCTTT. The chain couples TRBV19 to TRBJ1-1, with D tentatively TRBD1 (6 bases). This CDR3 region has 14 residues. Germline values: CDR1 LNHDA, CDR2 SQIVND (reference sequence). V gave up 6 bases and J gave up 3 bases, with 14 bases separating them.

The chain recombines TRBV4-2 with TRBJ2-3; TRBD2 matches 9 bases. The V gene's germline CDR1 is LGHNA and CDR2 YNFKEQ. The CDR3 runs 18 residues. The trim removed 4 bases at V and 4 bases at J, leaving 15 bases unmatched. In DNA, the CDR3 is TGTGCCAGCAGCCTCTTCCCCTTAGCGGGGGCAGGGGCAGATACGCAGTATTTT. Encoded protein: CASSLFPLAGAGADTQYF.